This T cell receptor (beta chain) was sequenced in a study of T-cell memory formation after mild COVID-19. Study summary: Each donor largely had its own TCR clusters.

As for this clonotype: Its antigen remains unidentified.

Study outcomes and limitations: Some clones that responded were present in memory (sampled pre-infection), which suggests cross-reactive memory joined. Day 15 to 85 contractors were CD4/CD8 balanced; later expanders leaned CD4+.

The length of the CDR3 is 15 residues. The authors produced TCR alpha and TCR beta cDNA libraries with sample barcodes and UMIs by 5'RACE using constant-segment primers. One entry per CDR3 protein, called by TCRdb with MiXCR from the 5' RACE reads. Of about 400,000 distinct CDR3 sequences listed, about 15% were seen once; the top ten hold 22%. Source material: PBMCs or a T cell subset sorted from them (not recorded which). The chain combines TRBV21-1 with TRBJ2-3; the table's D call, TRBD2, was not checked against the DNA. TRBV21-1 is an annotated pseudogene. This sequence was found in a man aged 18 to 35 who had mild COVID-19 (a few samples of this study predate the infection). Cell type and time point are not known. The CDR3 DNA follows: TGTGCCAGCAGCAAAACTAGCGACCCCACAGATACGCAGTATTTT. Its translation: CASSKTSDPTDTQYF.